The next 22 T cell receptor beta chains were all read from a single sample in a study of blood T cells in healthy people across ages. A second PCR of 7 to 11 cycles used a sample-barcoded 5' primer and a J-beta primer mix. A single record per CDR3 protein comes from TCRdb applying MiXCR to the 5' RACE reads. The repertoire holds 1.5 million to 2 million distinct CDR3 sequences, with approximately 39% as singletons. Sequencing was carried out using blood. These receptors were collected from a human donor in good health.

This rearrangement joins TRBV12-3 or TRBV12-4 to TRBJ1-2; D unresolved. V was pared by 0 bases and J by 5 bases, with 13 bases between. This CDR3 is built from 15 residues. The DNA of the CDR3 is TGTGCCAGCAGTTTAGCGGTGGGCCTACCTTATGGCTACACCTTC. Translating gives CASSLAVGLPYGYTF.

This clonotype was detected only once. This sequence joins TRBV13 and TRBJ2-3; 9 nucleotides match TRBD2. The CDR3 consists of 16 residues. Germline V lookup: CDR1 PRHDT, CDR2 FYEKMQ (reference sequence). V lost 5 bases to trimming and J lost 4 bases; unmatched junction nucleotides: 10. The CDR3 protein is CASSPPGRGGPDTQYF. The CDR3 DNA follows: TGTGCCAGCAGCCCCCCCGGGCGGGGGGGACCAGATACGCAGTATTTT.

The chain employs TRBV29-1 and TRBJ2-7; the D gene is possibly TRBD1 (5 bases). Germline V gene sequence: CDR1 SQVTM, CDR2 ANQGSEA. Trimming took 2 bases from V and 4 from J, leaving 18 bases between them. The CDR3 has 15 residues. The CDR3 nucleotides are TGCAGCGTTGAATACTTTCAGGGTATACTATACGAGCAGTACTTC. As protein: CSVEYFQGILYEQYF.

The chain joins TRBV18 to TRBJ2-1; D remains ambiguous. The CDR3 length is 14 residues. V was clipped by 3 bases and J by 13 bases, with 19 bases between them. Germline CDR1 KGHSH, CDR2 LQKENI. DNA of the CDR3: TGTGCCAGCTCACCCGTCTCGACCAAAAACATTCAGTTCTTC. It encodes CASSPVSTKNIQFF.

This CDR3 is CASSLDPGQYAPLHF. The CDR3 DNA follows: TGTGCCAGCAGCCTCGACCCGGGACAGTACGCACCCCTCCACTTT. The chain links TRBV4-2 to TRBJ1-6; 7 bases line up with TRBD1. V gave up 4 bases and J gave up 11 bases; unmatched junction bases: 11. Germline V CDR1 and CDR2: LGHNA, YNFKEQ. This CDR3 is built from 15 residues.

The rearrangement uses TRBV20-1 and TRBJ2-7; D gene ambiguous. This CDR3 has 12 amino acids. V was trimmed by 4 bases and J by 0 bases, leaving 7 bases between them. CDR1 and CDR2 from the germline V gene are DFQATT and SNEGSKA (reference sequence). The chain's CDR3 is CSATTDSYEQYF. In DNA, the CDR3 is TGCAGTGCTACGACTGACTCCTACGAGCAGTACTTC.

V usage is TRBV7-8 and J usage is TRBJ1-1; D not resolved. Germline CDR1 SGHVS, CDR2 FQNEAQ. V lost 5 bases to trimming and J lost 2 bases, with 18 bases between them. This CDR3 comprises 16 residues. The CDR3 DNA is TGTGCCAGCAGCCCAAGCCCGCCGGGCCCCAACACTGAAGCTTTCTTT. It yields the protein CASSPSPPGPNTEAFF. The full variable domain, its missing parts supplied by reference TRBV7-8 and TRBJ1-1, is GAGVSQSPRYKVAKRGQDVALRCDPISGHVSLFWYQQALGQGPEFLTYFQNEAQLDKSGLPSDRFFAERPEGSVSTLKIQRTQQEDSAVYLCASSPSPPGPNTEAFFGQGTRLTVV.

The genes are TRBV12-3 or TRBV12-4 and TRBJ1-2; D is uncertain. The germline V and J ends were trimmed by 6 bases and 1 base, with 12 bases remaining between them. This CDR3 spans 14 amino acids. CDR3 in amino acids: CASSTANRNYGYTF. DNA of the CDR3: TGTGCCAGCAGCACAGCGAATCGTAACTATGGCTACACCTTC.

J is TRBJ2-1 and V is TRBV5-8, with 7 bases lining up with TRBD1. With V trimmed by 4 bases and J by 4 bases, 14 bases remained unmatched. The germline V gene encodes CDR1 SGHTS and CDR2 YDEGEE. The CDR3 has 17 amino acids. The CDR3 sequence: CASSPERDSNEYNEQFF. The DNA for the CDR3 is TGTGCCAGCAGCCCCGAAAGGGACAGCAACGAGTACAATGAGCAGTTCTTC.

With regard to this clonotype: One end of the junction is discordant with germline, which a read error may explain. The chain employs TRBV5-1 and TRBJ2-3; weak D call: TRBD1 (5 bases). The CDR3 consists of 15 residues. CDR1 and CDR2 (germline): SGHRS, YFSETQ. CDR3 in DNA: TGCGCCAGCAGCTTGAACCCATCGCAGACAGATACCCAGTATTTT. Its protein product is CASSLNPSQTDTQYF.

The chain has TRBV20-1 and TRBJ2-7, with D possibly matching TRBD1 (6 bases). This CDR3 contains 14 residues. The germline V and J ends were trimmed by 5 bases and 3 bases, with 17 bases remaining between them. Germline CDR1 is DFQATT and CDR2 is SNEGSKA (reference sequence). This CDR3 reads CSAAGTLLNYEQYF. Here the CDR3 DNA reads TGCAGTGCTGCCGGGACACTTCTGAACTACGAGCAGTACTTC.

This rearrangement joins TRBV29-1 to TRBJ2-1, with D perhaps matching TRBD1 (5 bases). V lost 3 bases to trimming and J lost 6 bases, with 12 bases between them. The germline CDR1 and CDR2 sequences are SQVTM and ANQGSEA. The CDR3 runs 13 residues. DNA of the CDR3: TGCAGCGTTGACGGCCAGGGCTTCAATGAGCAGTTCTTC. It specifies CSVDGQGFNEQFF.

This clonotype has a handful of counts. The chain couples TRBV9 to TRBJ1-4; D not certain. Trimming took 4 bases from V and 10 from J, leaving 11 bases between them. CDR1 and CDR2 from the germline V gene are SGDLS and YYNGEE. The CDR3 runs 12 residues. For the CDR3, the DNA is TGTGCCAGCAGCCCGCCGTCGGGAAAACTGTTTTTT. Encoded protein: CASSPPSGKLFF.

The rearrangement links TRBV5-1 to TRBJ2-7; no clear D gene. Trimming stripped 0 bases from V and 3 bases from J, with 7 bases between. The CDR3 is 13 residues long. From germline, CDR1 is SGHRS and CDR2 YFSETQ. CDR3 sequence: CASSLEVIYEQYF. The CDR3 region has the DNA TGCGCCAGCAGCTTGGAAGTCATCTACGAGCAGTACTTC.

The CDR3 DNA is TGTGCCAGCTCACCATTAGCGTCAAGGGGATCTACTGGAAACACCATATATTTT. This codes for CASSPLASRGSTGNTIYF. The gene calls are TRBV18 and TRBJ1-3, with D possibly being TRBD1 (5 bases). Trimming cost V 2 bases and J 2 bases, with 19 bases left between them. The CDR3 is made up of 18 amino acids. Germline lookup yields CDR1 KGHSH and CDR2 LQKENI.

The chain employs TRBV5-5 and TRBJ2-7; D gene uncertain. V was clipped by 4 bases and J by 2 bases, with 13 bases between them. The germline gives CDR1 SGHKS, CDR2 YYEKEE (reference sequence). The CDR3 sequence is 14 residues long. CDR3 sequence: CASSRELGPYEQYF. The CDR3 nucleotides read TGTGCCAGCAGCCGAGAGTTAGGACCCTACGAGCAGTACTTC.

V gene TRBV30 combines with J gene TRBJ1-4; 7 bases agree with TRBD1. With V trimmed by 4 bases and J by 5 bases, 7 bases remained unmatched. The CDR3 length is 14 residues. Germline V gives CDR1 GTSNPN, CDR2 SVGIG (reference sequence). CDR3 DNA sequence: TGTGCCTGGAACCCGGGACAGCTAAATGAAAAACTGTTTTTT. Protein sequence: CAWNPGQLNEKLFF. Full variable domain (rest looked up from reference TRBV30 and TRBJ1-4): SQTIHQWPATLVQPVGSPLSLECTVEGTSNPNLYWYRQAAGRGLQLLFYSVGIGQISSEVPQNLSASRPQDRQFILSSKKLLLSDSGFYLCAWNPGQLNEKLFFGSGTQLSVL.

The J gene is TRBJ2-3, the V gene TRBV3-1, with TRBD2 identical over 8 bases. In germline, CDR1 is LGHDT, CDR2 YNNKEL (reference sequence). The CDR3 is made up of 15 amino acids. The trim removed 1 base at V and 6 bases at J, leaving 6 bases unmatched. Written as DNA, the CDR3 is TGTGCCAGCAGCCAAGGGGCTAGCGGGCGGGATACGCAGTATTTT. Translation gives CASSQGASGRDTQYF.

The table lists this clonotype with a few counts. The gene calls are TRBV7-2 and TRBJ2-3, with D perhaps being TRBD1 or TRBD2 (5 bases each). CDR3 length: 15 residues. Between the trimmed V and J ends, which lost 3 bases and 6 bases, there was a span of 16 bases. From germline, CDR1 is SGHTA and CDR2 FQGNSA. The CDR3 nucleotides read TGTGCCAGCAGCTTGGAATGGGGGTCTTCTGATACGCAGTATTTT. This codes for CASSLEWGSSDTQYF.

This clonotype was seen ten or more times. The chain carries TRBV6-1 and TRBJ2-1; 11 positions match TRBD2. Germline CDR1 and CDR2: MNHNS and SASEGT. Germline trimming cut 3 bases from V and 8 bases from J; bases unmatched to any gene: 9. The CDR3 sequence is 16 residues long. The CDR3 protein is CASSDTPGTSGDEQFF. CDR3 bases: TGTGCCAGCAGTGACACCCCCGGGACTAGCGGAGATGAGCAGTTCTTC.

The chain carries TRBV12-3 or TRBV12-4 and TRBJ2-1; 7 positions match TRBD2. V dropped 5 bases and J dropped 2; count of bases not matched to a gene: 6. The CDR3 is 15 amino acids. CDR3: CASSTPGGTYNEQFF. The CDR3 nucleotides read TGTGCCAGCAGTACGCCCGGGGGGACCTACAATGAGCAGTTCTTC.

V gene TRBV12-3 or TRBV12-4 combines with J gene TRBJ1-1; D not certain. Trimming took off 3 bases at V and 0 bases at J, with 11 bases between the two ends. The CDR3 contains 15 residues. The CDR3 nucleotides are TGTGCCAGCAGTTTTTATCAGGACCTGAACACTGAAGCTTTCTTT. Its protein is CASSFYQDLNTEAFF.